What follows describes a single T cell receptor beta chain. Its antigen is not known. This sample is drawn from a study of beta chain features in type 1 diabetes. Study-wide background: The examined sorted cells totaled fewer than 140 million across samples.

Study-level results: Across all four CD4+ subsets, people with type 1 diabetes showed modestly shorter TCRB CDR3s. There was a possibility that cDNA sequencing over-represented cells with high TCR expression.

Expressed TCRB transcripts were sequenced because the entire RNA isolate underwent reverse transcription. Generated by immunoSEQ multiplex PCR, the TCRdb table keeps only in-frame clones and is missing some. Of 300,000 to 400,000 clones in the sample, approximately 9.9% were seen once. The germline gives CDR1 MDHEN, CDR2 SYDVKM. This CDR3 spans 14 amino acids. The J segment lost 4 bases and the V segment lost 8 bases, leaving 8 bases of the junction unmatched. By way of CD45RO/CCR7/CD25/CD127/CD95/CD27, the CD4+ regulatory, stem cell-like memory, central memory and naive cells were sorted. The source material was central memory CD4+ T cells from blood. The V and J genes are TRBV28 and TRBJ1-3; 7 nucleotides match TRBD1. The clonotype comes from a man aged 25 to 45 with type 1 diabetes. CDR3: CASSIRGFGNTIYF. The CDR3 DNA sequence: TGTGCCAGCTCAATCAGGGGGTTCGGAAACACCATATATTTT.